Shown below are 24 T cell receptor beta chains from a single sample sequenced in a study of T cell repertoires in cytomegalovirus infection. One entry per CDR3 protein, called by TCRdb with MiXCR from the reads. The sample contains fewer than 550,000 distinct CDR3 sequences, roughly a third of which appear only once. Sequenced sample: PBMCs. The origin of the receptors is a human donor in good health (CMV status not recorded). Some clones in this sample may be carry-over from other donors' samples.

This clonotype was picked up many times. The chain combines TRBV12-3 or TRBV12-4 with TRBJ1-1, with D unclear. The length of the CDR3 is 12 residues. V lost 10 bases to trimming and J lost 7 bases, with 16 bases between them. The DNA of the CDR3 is TGTGCCACCAGAGTCCGGGCCCGTGAAGCTTTCTTT. Residues: CATRVRAREAFF.

As for this clonotype: This may arise from a read error, as a much more abundant clone is one base away. The genes are TRBV7-2 and TRBJ1-6, with TRBD1 identical over 8 bases. Per the germline V gene, CDR1 is SGHTA and CDR2 is FQGNSA. The CDR3 totals 15 residues. V shed 2 bases and J 6 bases; nucleotides not matched to a gene: 3. The CDR3 nucleotides read TGTGCCAGCAGCTTAAGGGACAGGTCTAATTCACCCCTCCACTTT. Translation gives CASSLRDRSNSPLHF.

About this clonotype: The junction shows a germline mismatch at one end, possibly a read error. The chain employs TRBV28 and TRBJ1-6; 9 nucleotides agree with TRBD1. The germline CDR1 and CDR2 sequences are MDHEN and SYDVKM. CDR3 length: 14 residues. CDR3 sequence (DNA): TGTGCCAGCAGCCCGGGACAGGGTGGATCACCCCTCCAATTT. Its translation: CASSPGQGGSPLQF.

The chain uses TRBV10-3 and TRBJ2-7; D possibly uses TRBD1 or TRBD2 (6 bases each). CDR1 and CDR2 (germline): ENHRY, SYGVKD. There are 15 residues in the CDR3. The V and J ends lost 6 bases and 6 bases respectively, with 21 bases between them. The CDR3 reads CAIRGGLRGGSEQYF. CDR3 coding DNA: TGTGCCATCAGGGGGGGCCTTAGGGGCGGCTCCGAGCAGTACTTC.

This chain uses TRBV11-2 with TRBJ2-1, with D possibly TRBD2 on 5 matching bases. CDR1 is SGHAT and CDR2 is FQNNGV in the germline V gene. Trimming shortened V by 0 bases and J by 8 bases, and 11 bases separated the two germline ends. The CDR3 is made up of 14 amino acids. This CDR3 reads CASSLDTDGDEQFF. The DNA of the CDR3 is TGTGCCAGCAGCTTAGATACGGACGGGGATGAGCAGTTCTTC. Full variable domain (remainder filled in from reference TRBV11-2 and TRBJ2-1): EAGVAQSPRYKIIEKRQSVAFWCNPISGHATLYWYQQILGQGPKLLIQFQNNGVVDDSQLPKDRFSAERLKGVDSTLKIQPAKLEDSAVYLCASSLDTDGDEQFFGPGTRLTVL.

The V call is TRBV7-2, the J call TRBJ2-4; no firm D call. The germline CDR1 and CDR2 sequences are SGHTA and FQGNSA. The CDR3 sequence is 13 residues long. V gave up 5 bases and J gave up 12 bases, with 17 bases separating them. This CDR3 reads CTSSPPTKGDQYF. The CDR3 DNA reads TGTACCAGCAGCCCCCCGACAAAAGGCGATCAGTACTTC.

V is TRBV14 and J is TRBJ1-1; weak D call: TRBD1 (6 bases). The ends were cut back, 0 bases at V and 3 bases at J, with 20 bases in the middle. Germline V gene lookup returns CDR1 SGHDN and CDR2 FVKESK. This CDR3 is built from 18 residues. CDR3 loop: CASSQDNGGRGVDTEAFF. CDR3 sequence (DNA): TGTGCCAGCAGCCAAGATAATGGCGGCAGGGGCGTGGACACTGAAGCTTTCTTT.

This clonotype was found many times. The chain links TRBV28 to TRBJ1-2; D is possibly TRBD1 (5 bases). CDR1 and CDR2 from the germline V gene are MDHEN and SYDVKM. This CDR3 spans 13 amino acids. Trimming stripped 7 bases from V and 4 bases from J, with 13 bases between. The CDR3 here is CASIRQGSYGYTF. The DNA of the CDR3 is TGTGCCAGCATACGGCAGGGAAGCTATGGCTACACCTTC.

This clonotype was counted at least ten times. The genes are TRBV7-8 and TRBJ1-1, with D possibly TRBD1 on 5 matching bases. V gave up 3 bases and J gave up 5 bases, with 13 bases separating them. This CDR3 has 14 residues. Germline-derived CDR1 and CDR2 are SGHVS and FQNEAQ. The CDR3 sequence: CASSLGPGRTEAFF. The CDR3, as DNA: TGTGCCAGCAGCTTGGGTCCAGGGAGGACTGAAGCTTTCTTT. Full variable domain (missing parts from reference TRBV7-8 and TRBJ1-1): GAGVSQSPRYKVAKRGQDVALRCDPISGHVSLFWYQQALGQGPEFLTYFQNEAQLDKSGLPSDRFFAERPEGSVSTLKIQRTQQEDSAVYLCASSLGPGRTEAFFGQGTRLTVV.

This clonotype was observed a single time. The missing conserved phenylalanine or tryptophan at the end of this CDR3 makes a read error likely. The chain carries TRBV29-1 and TRBJ2-1; D may be TRBD1 or TRBD2 (5 bases each). Trimming left V 7 bases short and J 2 bases short, with 12 bases between. The CDR3 is made up of 13 amino acids. CDR1 is SQVTM, CDR2 ANQGSEA, per germline. The CDR3 DNA follows: TGCAGCGCCTGGGACCAAACCTACAATGAGCAGTTCTTA. Its protein is CSAWDQTYNEQFL.

This clonotype occurred many times. The CDR3 DNA follows: TGTGCCAGCAGCTTAGTGGGGGATAGCTCCTACAATGAGCAGTTCTTC. This codes for CASSLVGDSSYNEQFF. The chain combines TRBV7-6 with TRBJ2-1; D is possibly TRBD1 or TRBD2 (5 bases each). Trimming stripped 1 base from V and 0 bases from J, with 10 bases between. The germline V gene encodes CDR1 SGHVS and CDR2 FNYEAQ. This CDR3 has 16 residues.

The V call is TRBV6-1, the J call TRBJ1-5, with D maybe TRBD1 (5 bases). Trimming took 6 bases from V and 2 from J, leaving 14 bases between them. Germline V lookup: CDR1 MNHNS, CDR2 SASEGT. This CDR3 spans 15 amino acids. The CDR3 coding sequence is TGTGCCAGCAGGCCAGGGTGGCCAGGCAATCAGCCCCAGCATTTT. Translated: CASRPGWPGNQPQHF.

In regard to this clonotype: Since the CDR3 does not end with the conserved phenylalanine or tryptophan, this likely comes from a read error. The chain is built from TRBV7-8 and TRBJ2-7; D is possibly TRBD1 (5 bases). The germline V and J ends were trimmed by 2 bases and 4 bases, with 9 bases remaining between them. This CDR3 comprises 13 residues. CDR1 is SGHVS and CDR2 is FQNEAQ in the germline V gene. The CDR3 region is CASSLPGPYEQYL. CDR3 nucleotide sequence: TGTGCCAGCAGCTTACCAGGGCCTTACGAGCAGTACTTA.

As to this clonotype: Relative to the germline gene, one junction end is altered; a read error may explain this. V and J are TRBV7-6 and TRBJ1-1; 8 positions match TRBD1. The CDR3 is 15 amino acids. CDR1 and CDR2 from the germline V gene are SGHVS and FNYEAQ. The CDR3 DNA is TGTGCCAGCAGCTTATCGCAGGGGGCGGTCACTGAAGCTTTATTT. This gives the protein CASSLSQGAVTEALF.

The CDR3 region has the DNA TGTGCCAGTACAGGGTACTTTGCAACTAATGAAAAACTGTTTTTT. Encoded protein: CASTGYFATNEKLFF. The V call is TRBV19, the J call TRBJ1-4; a weak D match, TRBD1 (5 bases). The CDR3 is 15 residues long. Trimming cost V 7 bases and J 0 bases, with 12 bases left between them. Germline values: CDR1 LNHDA, CDR2 SQIVND (reference sequence).

The V gene is TRBV27, the J gene TRBJ1-1; no clear D. With 3 bases removed from V and 6 bases from J, the gap between germline ends came to 11 bases. The CDR3 runs 13 residues. CDR1 is MNHEY, CDR2 SMNVEV, per germline (reference sequence). As DNA, the CDR3 is TGTGCCAGCAGTTTTGCGGGTATTTCTGAAGCTTTCTTT. It specifies CASSFAGISEAFF.

This chain connects TRBV7-9 to TRBJ2-1; maybe TRBD2 (6 bases). This CDR3 region has 15 residues. Per germline, CDR1 SEHNR and CDR2 FQNEAQ (reference sequence). Trimming took 3 bases from V and 10 from J, leaving 19 bases between them. The CDR3 reads CASSLGTTRGGEQFF. The DNA of the CDR3 is TGTGCCAGCAGCTTGGGTACCACGCGGGGTGGGGAGCAGTTCTTC.

This clonotype showed up just a few times. The rearrangement uses TRBV6-1 and TRBJ2-1, with TRBD1 identical over 7 bases. CDR1 is MNHNS and CDR2 is SASEGT in the germline V gene. V gave up 6 bases and J gave up 7 bases; unmatched junction bases: 6. The CDR3 loop spans 13 amino acids. CDR3 nucleotides: TGTGCCAGCAGGGCCAGGGGGTGGAATGAGCAGTTCTTC. It encodes CASRARGWNEQFF.

This CDR3 is CASSLRVDFYEQYF. The CDR3 DNA reads as TGTGCCAGCAGCTTACGGGTGGATTTCTACGAGCAGTACTTC. The J gene is TRBJ2-7, the V gene TRBV7-2, with D hard to call. The V gene's germline CDR1 is SGHTA and CDR2 FQGNSA. This CDR3 has 14 residues. V dropped 2 bases and J dropped 3 bases, with 11 bases sitting between them.

This clonotype showed up just a few times. The V call is TRBV4-1, the J call TRBJ1-1; the D gene is possibly TRBD1 (6 bases). Germline V gene sequence: CDR1 MGHRA, CDR2 YSYEKL. The CDR3 length is 17 residues. V shed 4 bases and J shed 3 bases, with 21 bases lying between them. For the CDR3, the DNA is TGCGCCAGCAGCCGGTACAGGGTGTGGACCGGGTACACTGAAGCTTTCTTT. Encoded protein: CASSRYRVWTGYTEAFF.

The rearrangement uses TRBV7-3 and TRBJ2-3, with 8 positions matching TRBD2. CDR3 length: 17 residues. The trim removed 1 base at V and 2 bases at J, leaving 8 bases unmatched. Germline lookup yields CDR1 SGHTA and CDR2 FQGTGA. The CDR3 is CASSLRPAGDLTDTQYF. In DNA, the CDR3 is TGTGCCAGCAGCTTAAGACCAGCGGGGGACCTCACAGATACGCAGTATTTT.

The chain recombines TRBV7-3 with TRBJ2-1; 10 nucleotides align to TRBD2. Germline CDR1 reads SGHTA; CDR2 reads FQGTGA. V was pared by 4 bases and J by 4 bases, with 4 bases of the junction left unmatched. CDR3 length equals 15 residues. CDR3 loop: CASSYGLADYNEQFF. CDR3 nucleotides: TGTGCCAGCAGCTATGGACTAGCGGATTACAATGAGCAGTTCTTC.

The chain uses TRBV19 and TRBJ2-1; 12 bases are a match to TRBD2. J gave up 5 bases and V 0 bases, and 5 bases lay outside the gene matches. The V gene's germline CDR1 is LNHDA and CDR2 SQIVND (reference sequence). The CDR3 is 17 residues long. CDR3 coding DNA: TGTGCCAGTAGTATAGACCGACTAGCGGGGGCCGACAATGAGCAGTTCTTC. As protein: CASSIDRLAGADNEQFF.

This clonotype turned up a few times. The chain uses TRBV7-9 and TRBJ2-7, with D hard to call. Per the germline V gene, CDR1 is SEHNR and CDR2 is FQNEAQ (reference sequence). V lost 5 bases and J lost 6, with 8 bases in between. The CDR3 sequence is 11 residues long. The CDR3 here is CASSPGFEQYF. CDR3 DNA: TGTGCCAGCAGCCCTGGGTTCGAGCAGTACTTC.